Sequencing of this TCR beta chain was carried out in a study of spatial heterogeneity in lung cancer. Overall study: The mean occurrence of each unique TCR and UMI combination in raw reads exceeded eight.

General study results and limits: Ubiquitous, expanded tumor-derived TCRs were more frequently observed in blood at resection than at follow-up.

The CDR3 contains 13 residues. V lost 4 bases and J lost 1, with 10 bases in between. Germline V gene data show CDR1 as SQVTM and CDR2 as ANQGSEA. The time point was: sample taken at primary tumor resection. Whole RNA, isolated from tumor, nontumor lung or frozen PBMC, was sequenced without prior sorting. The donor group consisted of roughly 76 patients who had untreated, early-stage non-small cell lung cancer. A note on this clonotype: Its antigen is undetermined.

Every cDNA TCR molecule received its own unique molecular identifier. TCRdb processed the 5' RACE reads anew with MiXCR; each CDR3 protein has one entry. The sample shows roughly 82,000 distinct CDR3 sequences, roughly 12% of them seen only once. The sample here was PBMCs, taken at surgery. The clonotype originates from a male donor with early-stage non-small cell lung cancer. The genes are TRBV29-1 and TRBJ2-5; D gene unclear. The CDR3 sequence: CSVGVGRQETQYF. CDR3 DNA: TGCAGCGTTGGTGTAGGTCGCCAAGAGACCCAGTACTTC.